These 27 T cell receptor beta chains originate from one sample sequenced in a study of shared clonotypes between healthy human individuals. The data were produced by immunoSEQ multiplex PCR, yet TCRdb's version contains in-frame clones alone and is incomplete. The table records over 2 million clones, 90% to 95% of them present only once. Specimen: naive CD4+ T cells sorted from blood. Stated subset: CD45RA+ positively selected. Source of these receptors: a man younger than 30 in good health.

This clone was seen just once. The J gene is TRBJ2-1, the V gene TRBV2; D may be TRBD2 (6 bases). V lost 10 bases, J lost 2 bases, and 15 bases lay in between. The CDR3 totals 14 residues. Germline CDR1 is SNHLY and CDR2 is FYNNEI. The CDR3 spells CATQGTETYNEQFF. The CDR3 DNA reads as TGTGCCACCCAAGGGACTGAAACCTACAATGAGCAGTTCTTC.

The chain uses TRBV2 and TRBJ2-3; a possible D gene is TRBD2 (5 bases). Germline CDR1 reads SNHLY; CDR2 reads FYNNEI. The CDR3 spans 15 residues. The germline V and J ends were trimmed by 7 bases and 0 bases, with 14 bases remaining between them. The CDR3 coding sequence is TGTGCCAGCAAACAGAGCGGAACTAGCACAGATACGCAGTATTTT. It is translated as CASKQSGTSTDTQYF.

The chain uses TRBV5-1 and TRBJ1-1; D remains ambiguous. Trimming cost V 3 bases and J 0 bases, with 6 bases left between them. This CDR3 comprises 13 residues. Germline CDR1 reads SGHRS; CDR2 reads YFSETQ. CDR3 in amino acids: CASSSQMNTEAFF. Written as DNA, the CDR3 is TGCGCCAGCAGCTCGCAAATGAACACTGAAGCTTTCTTT.

The gene calls are TRBV10-2 and TRBJ1-2; 9 bases are shared with TRBD1. V lost 3 bases, J lost 8 bases, and 4 bases stayed unmatched. This CDR3 region has 13 residues. Looked up from germline, CDR1 is WSHSY and CDR2 is SAAADI. The CDR3 sequence: CASSDETGGGYTF. The CDR3 region has the DNA TGCGCCAGCAGTGATGAGACAGGGGGGGGCTACACCTTC.

This clone showed up just once. The V gene is TRBV7-9, the J gene TRBJ2-1; perhaps D is TRBD1 or TRBD2 (5 bases each). V gave up 0 bases and J gave up 5 bases, with 11 bases separating them. Germline CDR1 reads SEHNR; CDR2 reads FQNEAQ (reference sequence). The CDR3 spans 15 residues. CDR3 coding DNA: TGTGCCAGCAGCTTAGCCCAGGGACCGAACAATGAGCAGTTCTTC. Its translation: CASSLAQGPNNEQFF.

V usage is TRBV19 and J usage is TRBJ2-2; D is unresolved. V lost 0 bases, J lost 3 bases, and 2 bases lay in between. Germline V gene lookup returns CDR1 LNHDA and CDR2 SQIVND (reference sequence). The CDR3 contains 13 residues. In DNA form, the CDR3 reads TGTGCCAGTAGTATAGAGCACACCGGGGAGCTGTTTTTT. Translation: CASSIEHTGELFF.

In this sample, this clone turned up once. The CDR3 sequence: CAWSETEELFF. In nucleotides, the CDR3 is TGTGCCTGGAGTGAAACAGAGGAACTGTTTTTT. The chain is built from TRBV30 and TRBJ1-4, with no clear D. Per the germline V gene, CDR1 is GTSNPN and CDR2 is SVGIG (reference sequence). This CDR3 has 11 amino acids. The ends were cut back, 1 base at V and 12 bases at J, with 9 bases in the middle.

The chain employs TRBV11-2 and TRBJ2-7, with D tentatively TRBD2 (5 bases). The germline V gene encodes CDR1 SGHAT and CDR2 FQNNGV. The CDR3 has 17 residues. Deletions cut 1 base from V and 0 bases from J, with 16 bases between. The CDR3 region is CASSLGWWRRSSYEQYF. The CDR3 coding sequence is TGTGCCAGCAGCTTAGGTTGGTGGCGGAGGAGCTCCTACGAGCAGTACTTC.

The V and J genes are TRBV7-2 and TRBJ1-5, with D possibly TRBD1 on 5 matching bases. Germline V gene data show CDR1 as SGHTA and CDR2 as FQGNSA. Trimming stripped 4 bases from V and 4 bases from J, with 14 bases between. This CDR3 region has 15 residues. CDR3 loop: CASSSSGTENQPQHF. The CDR3 coding sequence is TGTGCCAGCAGCTCCTCCGGGACGGAAAATCAGCCCCAGCATTTT.

As to this clone: Other DNA sequences in the sample encode the same CDR3. The V call is TRBV9, the J call TRBJ1-2; D may be TRBD1 (5 bases). Trimming took 2 bases from V and 0 from J, leaving 5 bases between them. Germline loops: CDR1 SGDLS, CDR2 YYNGEE. The CDR3 length is 13 residues. This CDR3 reads CASSVGPNYGYTF. Here the CDR3 DNA reads TGTGCCAGCAGCGTGGGACCTAACTATGGCTACACCTTC.

The chain is built from TRBV30 and TRBJ1-4; unclear D gene. Trimming stripped 5 bases from V and 8 bases from J, with 15 bases between. This CDR3 has 13 amino acids. CDR1 is GTSNPN, CDR2 SVGIG, per germline (reference sequence). CDR3 residues: CAWGRLLGEKLFF. CDR3 DNA sequence: TGTGCCTGGGGCAGACTCCTAGGGGAAAAACTGTTTTTT. Variable domain in full (rest from reference TRBV30 and TRBJ1-4): SQTIHQWPATLVQPVGSPLSLECTVEGTSNPNLYWYRQAAGRGLQLLFYSVGIGQISSEVPQNLSASRPQDRQFILSSKKLLLSDSGFYLCAWGRLLGEKLFFGSGTQLSVL.

The chain uses TRBV27 and TRBJ2-1; TRBD2 is a possible D gene (5 bases). Germline lookup yields CDR1 MNHEY and CDR2 SMNVEV (reference sequence). Trimming cost V 1 base and J 9 bases, with 19 bases left between them. This CDR3 is built from 16 residues. For the CDR3, the DNA is TGTGCCAGCAGTTTATGGTCCGGAGTGCAGAGCGGTGAGCAGTTCTTC. It codes for CASSLWSGVQSGEQFF.

In nucleotides, the CDR3 is TGTGCCACCTCGGACCCTCGCATGAACACTGAAGCTTTCTTT. Residues: CATSDPRMNTEAFF. The chain carries TRBV27 and TRBJ1-1; no clear D. V was shortened by 10 bases and J by 0 bases, with 15 bases between the two germline ends. Germline V gene data show CDR1 as MNHEY and CDR2 as SMNVEV (reference sequence). The CDR3 totals 14 residues.

The V gene is TRBV11-2, the J gene TRBJ2-7, with 7 bases matching TRBD1. The CDR3 is made up of 15 amino acids. Germline-derived CDR1 and CDR2 are SGHAT and FQNNGV. The junction had 10 bases not matched to a gene; V was cut back by 5 bases and J by 3 bases. The CDR3 DNA is TGTGCCAGCAGCAAACTGACAGGGTGGGGCTACGAGCAGTACTTC. The encoded protein is CASSKLTGWGYEQYF. Full variable domain (outside the CDR3, taken from reference TRBV11-2 and TRBJ2-7): EAGVAQSPRYKIIEKRQSVAFWCNPISGHATLYWYQQILGQGPKLLIQFQNNGVVDDSQLPKDRFSAERLKGVDSTLKIQPAKLEDSAVYLCASSKLTGWGYEQYFGPGTRLTVT.

J is TRBJ2-7 and V is TRBV28, with 10 bases fitting TRBD2. Germline lookup yields CDR1 MDHEN and CDR2 SYDVKM. This CDR3 region has 13 residues. The ends lost 9 bases at V and 3 bases at J; junction bases unmatched: 5. This CDR3 reads CASLAGGYYEQYF. DNA of the CDR3: TGTGCCAGTTTAGCGGGGGGATACTACGAGCAGTACTTC.

V usage is TRBV2 and J usage is TRBJ2-2, with TRBD2 matching over 13 bases. The CDR3 has 15 residues. Unmatched junction bases numbered 3, after V lost 4 bases and J lost 7 bases. The germline CDR1 and CDR2 sequences are SNHLY and FYNNEI. The CDR3, as DNA: TGTGCCAGCAGTGGGACTAGCGGGAGTGTCGGGGAGCTGTTTTTT. It yields the protein CASSGTSGSVGELFF.

This clone has a handful of counts. J is TRBJ2-7 and V is TRBV6-6; possibly TRBD2 for D (7 bases). The germline V gene has CDR1 MNHNY and CDR2 SVGAGI (reference sequence). CDR3 size: 15 residues. V dropped 5 bases and J dropped 6 bases, with 20 bases sitting between them. CDR3 in DNA: TGTGCCAGCAGTGCTGCAGAGGGGGAGGGGTTCGAGCAGTACTTC. Translating it yields CASSAAEGEGFEQYF.

The V gene is TRBV9, the J gene TRBJ2-2, with D perhaps matching TRBD2 (6 bases). Looked up from germline, CDR1 is SGDLS and CDR2 is YYNGEE. The CDR3 spans 17 residues. V was shortened by 0 bases and J by 1 base, with 13 bases between the two germline ends. The CDR3 DNA reads as TGTGCCAGCAGCGTAGTTGCAGGGCGGGGGAACACCGGGGAGCTGTTTTTT. It specifies CASSVVAGRGNTGELFF.

This clone was observed a handful of times. CDR3 sequence: CAIKNDPNYGYTF. The CDR3 DNA follows: TGTGCCATCAAGAACGACCCTAACTATGGCTACACCTTC. V gene TRBV10-3 combines with J gene TRBJ1-2; D is uncertain. Germline CDR1 ENHRY, CDR2 SYGVKD. This CDR3 has 13 residues. Trimming pared 7 bases from V and 0 bases from J, leaving 9 bases between.

The chain is built from TRBV15 and TRBJ1-6, with TRBD1 identical over 9 bases. V lost 1 base to trimming and J lost 9 bases; unmatched junction nucleotides: 7. Germline CDR1 LNHNV, CDR2 YYDKDF (reference sequence). This CDR3 has 16 residues. CDR3 sequence (DNA): TGTGCCACCAGCAGAGTCAACGGGGGACAGGGTTCACCCCTCCACTTT. Translation gives CATSRVNGGQGSPLHF.

Only one count was recorded for this clone. The chain recombines TRBV6-5 with TRBJ1-1; no reliable D call. The CDR3 runs 13 residues. From germline, CDR1 is MNHEY and CDR2 SVGAGI. Trimming took 2 bases from V and 8 from J, leaving 12 bases between them. For the CDR3, the DNA is TGTGCCAGCAGTTACGGGCTGTCCTCCGAAGCTTTCTTT. Translated, it gives CASSYGLSSEAFF.

This sequence joins TRBV19 and TRBJ1-1; D is undetermined. The CDR3 sequence is 16 residues long. Trimming shortened V by 6 bases and J by 0 bases, and 17 bases separated the two germline ends. Germline V gives CDR1 LNHDA, CDR2 SQIVND (reference sequence). The DNA for the CDR3 is TGTGCCAGTAGGGAGGCGGCTTTGCTGGTGAACACTGAAGCTTTCTTT. Its protein is CASREAALLVNTEAFF.

The rearrangement uses TRBV28 and TRBJ1-2; D remains ambiguous. In germline, CDR1 is MDHEN, CDR2 SYDVKM. The CDR3 extends over 15 amino acids. V lost 1 base to trimming and J lost 2 bases, with 11 bases between them. DNA for the CDR3: TGTGCCAGCAGTTTATCCCAACCACTCAACTATGGCTACACCTTC. The encoded protein is CASSLSQPLNYGYTF.

V usage is TRBV4-2 and J usage is TRBJ2-5; no reliable D call. The CDR3 loop spans 18 amino acids. Germline V lookup: CDR1 LGHNA, CDR2 YNFKEQ. Trimming took 0 bases from V and 5 from J, leaving 22 bases between them. CDR3 coding DNA: TGTGCCAGCAGCCAAGAATGGGCAACGGCTAGTTCTATGGAGACCCAGTACTTC. Translating gives CASSQEWATASSMETQYF.

The CDR3, as DNA: TGTGCCAGCTCACCTACCGTCACGGCCCTCTCCTACGAGCAGTACTTC. Protein product: CASSPTVTALSYEQYF. The chain joins TRBV18 to TRBJ2-7, with no clear D. V shed 3 bases and J shed 0 bases, with 15 bases lying between them. Per the germline V gene, CDR1 is KGHSH and CDR2 is LQKENI. There are 16 residues in the CDR3.

The chain uses TRBV6-5 and TRBJ2-2; possibly TRBD2 for D (5 bases). The length of the CDR3 is 14 residues. Trimming shortened V by 6 bases and J by 5 bases, and 13 bases separated the two germline ends. CDR1 is MNHEY, CDR2 SVGAGI, per germline. CDR3 sequence (DNA): TGTGCCAGCAGGAATCGGGGTCTTACCGGGGAGCTGTTTTTT. This sequence encodes CASRNRGLTGELFF.

The chain has TRBV5-6 and TRBJ2-2; D possibly corresponds to TRBD1 (5 bases). The germline CDR1 and CDR2 sequences are SGHDT and YYEEEE. CDR3 length equals 14 residues. The V gene lost 1 base and the J gene lost 6 bases, with 10 bases spanning the gap. CDR3 bases: TGTGCCAGCAGCTTGCAGGGATCCGCCGGGGAGCTGTTTTTT. Translation: CASSLQGSAGELFF.